Shown below are 21 T cell receptor beta chains from a single sample sequenced in a study of cytomegalovirus exposure and HLA in healthy donors. Use of 60 Vbeta and 13 Jbeta primers characterized the PCR. Data came from immunoSEQ multiplex PCR; TCRdb stores just in-frame clones and leaves some out. The sample has some 140,000 clones, 79% seen once. Source material: PBMCs. These receptors were obtained from a man aged 18-30 years in good health and CMV-seronegative.

Concerning this clone: The same CDR3 is also encoded by other DNA sequences in this sample. The V and J genes are TRBV30 and TRBJ1-5, with TRBD1 as a possible D gene (5 bases). Germline V gene sequence: CDR1 GTSNPN, CDR2 SVGIG (reference sequence). With 0 bases removed from V and 2 bases from J, the gap between germline ends came to 5 bases. This CDR3 contains 13 residues. The CDR3 nucleotides read TGTGCCTGGAGTGTACAGGGCAATCAGCCCCAGCATTTT. It encodes CAWSVQGNQPQHF. The variable domain in full, with the rest retrieved from reference TRBV30 and TRBJ1-5, is SQTIHQWPATLVQPVGSPLSLECTVEGTSNPNLYWYRQAAGRGLQLLFYSVGIGQISSEVPQNLSASRPQDRQFILSSKKLLLSDSGFYLCAWSVQGNQPQHFGDGTRLSIL.

The rearrangement joins TRBV7-3 to TRBJ2-3, with D possibly being TRBD2 (7 bases). With 4 bases removed from V and 4 bases from J, the gap between germline ends came to 12 bases. The CDR3 is made up of 14 amino acids. The germline V gene has CDR1 SGHTA and CDR2 FQGTGA. This CDR3 reads CASSSSGGPDTQYF. Here the CDR3 DNA reads TGTGCCAGCAGCTCGTCGGGGGGCCCAGATACGCAGTATTTT.

The chain links TRBV2 to TRBJ1-2; 8 bases map to TRBD1. Germline V gene sequence: CDR1 SNHLY, CDR2 FYNNEI. The V segment lost 7 bases and the J segment 6 bases; nucleotides outside the gene matches: 16. This CDR3 has 16 residues. The CDR3 nucleotides are TGTGCCAGCACGGCGGGTGCAGGGGGCATAACCAATGGCTACACCTTC. Its translation: CASTAGAGGITNGYTF.

This clone was observed a few times. This sequence joins TRBV6-6 and TRBJ1-1; 7 nucleotides match TRBD1. The CDR3 spans 15 residues. V lost 6 bases and J lost 5; bases outside the gene matches: 12. Germline values: CDR1 MNHNY, CDR2 SVGAGI (reference sequence). CDR3 amino acids: CASRPRPSGGTEAFF. The CDR3, as DNA: TGTGCCAGCAGACCCAGACCATCAGGGGGAACTGAAGCTTTCTTT.

The chain links TRBV7-2 to TRBJ2-4, with unresolved D. Germline CDR1 is SGHTA and CDR2 is FQGNSA. This CDR3 comprises 16 residues. Trimming shortened V by 7 bases and J by 0 bases, and 16 bases separated the two germline ends. CDR3 region: CASNIPGVLAKNIQYF. The CDR3 DNA reads as TGTGCCAGCAATATTCCAGGTGTACTAGCCAAAAACATTCAGTACTTC.

J is TRBJ1-2 and V is TRBV19; TRBD1 matches 8 bases. This CDR3 comprises 17 residues. Germline CDR1 reads LNHDA; CDR2 reads SQIVND (reference sequence). J gave up 4 bases and V 7 bases, and 17 bases lay outside the gene matches. For the CDR3, the DNA is TGTGCCAGTAAGGACCTGGAGCAGGGGGCCCCCTTCTATGGCTACACCTTC. It specifies CASKDLEQGAPFYGYTF.

CDR3 DNA sequence: TGTGCCAGCAGCTTAAGTGGGGGGTCGGAGACCCAGTACTTC. This translates into CASSLSGGSETQYF. The chain couples TRBV5-4 to TRBJ2-5; weak D call: TRBD2 (6 bases). Germline-derived CDR1 and CDR2 are SGHNT and YYREEE (reference sequence). Trimming left V 2 bases short and J 5 bases short, with 13 bases between. The CDR3 sequence is 14 residues long. The full variable domain, with the rest looked up from reference TRBV5-4 and TRBJ2-5, is ETGVTQSPTHLIKTRGQQVTLRCSSQSGHNTVSWYQQALGQGPQFIFQYYREEENGRGNFPPRFSGLQFPNYSSELNVNALELDDSALYLCASSLSGGSETQYFGPGTRLLVL.

This sequence joins TRBV9 and TRBJ2-3, with D possibly being TRBD1 (6 bases). Germline-derived CDR1 and CDR2 are SGDLS and YYNGEE. Trimming removed 3 bases at V and 0 bases at J, with 11 bases between. The CDR3 contains 15 residues. The CDR3 DNA sequence: TGTGCCAGCAGCGAACGGACAGCTAGCACAGATACGCAGTATTTT. As protein: CASSERTASTDTQYF.

The V gene is TRBV7-9, the J gene TRBJ1-1, with 9 bases that match TRBD1. V lost 3 bases, J lost 5 bases, and 7 bases stayed unmatched. This CDR3 has 15 amino acids. CDR1 and CDR2 from the germline V gene are SEHNR and FQNEAQ (reference sequence). CDR3 in amino acids: CASSFKQGARTEAFF. CDR3 bases: TGTGCCAGCAGCTTTAAACAGGGGGCGAGGACTGAAGCTTTCTTT.

J is TRBJ1-1 and V is TRBV10-3, with 8 bases lining up with TRBD1. CDR1 and CDR2 from the germline V gene are ENHRY and SYGVKD. The junction had 7 bases not matched to a gene; V was cut back by 0 bases and J by 7 bases. This CDR3 is 15 amino acids long. CDR3 DNA: TGTGCCATCAGTGAGTCGTGGCAGGGGGCCTGTGAAGCTTTCTTT. It encodes CAISESWQGACEAFF.

V gene TRBV4-2 combines with J gene TRBJ1-1; 7 bases are shared with TRBD1. The J segment lost 0 bases and the V segment lost 5 bases, leaving 6 bases of the junction unmatched. The CDR3 spans 15 residues. The germline V gene has CDR1 LGHNA and CDR2 YNFKEQ. CDR3 bases: TGTGCCAGCAGCAAGGACAGGCAGATGAACACTGAAGCTTTCTTT. This translates into CASSKDRQMNTEAFF.

This chain joins TRBV19 and TRBJ1-1; D might be TRBD1 (6 bases). This CDR3 has 14 residues. V was pared by 6 bases and J by 1 base, with 12 bases between. Germline V gene lookup returns CDR1 LNHDA and CDR2 SQIVND (reference sequence). The CDR3 DNA is TGTGCCAGTAGGAACAGGGTCGGGAACACTGAAGCTTTCTTT. The encoded protein is CASRNRVGNTEAFF.

This sequence joins TRBV29-1 and TRBJ1-2; weak D call: TRBD1 (6 bases). The CDR3 loop spans 12 amino acids. Germline-derived CDR1 and CDR2 are SQVTM and ANQGSEA. V lost 6 bases to trimming and J lost 2 bases, with 10 bases between them. The CDR3 sequence: CSVLRGNYGYTF. The CDR3, as DNA: TGCAGCGTCCTCAGGGGAAACTATGGCTACACCTTC.

The chain links TRBV7-9 to TRBJ1-2; TRBD1 is a possible D gene (5 bases). Germline lookup yields CDR1 SEHNR and CDR2 FQNEAQ (reference sequence). The CDR3 contains 17 residues. V was shortened by 1 base and J by 5 bases, with 20 bases between the two germline ends. CDR3 in DNA: TGTGCCAGCAGCTTAGAACGGGACGGACTATTAAGATATGGCTACACCTTC. This codes for CASSLERDGLLRYGYTF.

The V gene is TRBV30, the J gene TRBJ2-5; perhaps TRBD1 as D (6 bases). The CDR3 contains 13 residues. Germline loops: CDR1 GTSNPN, CDR2 SVGIG (reference sequence). V lost 7 bases, J lost 5 bases, and 17 bases lay in between. The DNA for the CDR3 is TGTGCCTCTCTGGGACACAACTGGGAGACCCAGTACTTC. This sequence encodes CASLGHNWETQYF.

This clone was counted a single time. The chain is built from TRBV5-4 and TRBJ2-1; tentatively, D is TRBD1 (6 bases). Trimming stripped 1 base from V and 10 bases from J, with 12 bases between. The germline gives CDR1 SGHNT, CDR2 YYREEE (reference sequence). The CDR3 is 13 residues long. CDR3 loop: CASSLPTGYEQFF. DNA for the CDR3: TGTGCCAGCAGCTTGCCCACAGGGTACGAGCAGTTCTTC.

V and J are TRBV27 and TRBJ2-3, with D unresolved. Trimming pared 7 bases from V and 1 base from J, leaving 9 bases between. The germline gives CDR1 MNHEY, CDR2 SMNVEV (reference sequence). This CDR3 contains 13 residues. In DNA, the CDR3 is TGTGCCAGCACCCGACTGCGCACAGATACGCAGTATTTT. Its translation is CASTRLRTDTQYF.

The chain recombines TRBV27 with TRBJ1-1; D is possibly TRBD1 (5 bases). The CDR3 spans 13 residues. V was trimmed by 3 bases and J by 6 bases, leaving 11 bases between them. In germline, CDR1 is MNHEY, CDR2 SMNVEV (reference sequence). The CDR3 DNA reads as TGTGCCAGCAGTTTGCCAGGGTCTGCTGAAGCTTTCTTT. As protein: CASSLPGSAEAFF.

The J gene is TRBJ1-5, the V gene TRBV4-1; TRBD1 is a possible D gene (5 bases). CDR3 length equals 17 residues. Trimming removed 2 bases from V and 7 bases from J, with 21 bases in between. Per germline, CDR1 MGHRA and CDR2 YSYEKL. Here the CDR3 DNA reads TGCGCCAGCAGCCAATCCCATCGCCAGGGATATTTCCAGCCCCAGCATTTT. The encoded protein is CASSQSHRQGYFQPQHF.

This chain joins TRBV6-5 and TRBJ2-5; the match to TRBD2 covers 9 bases. This CDR3 region has 16 residues. Trimming took 1 base from V and 2 from J; bases not matched to a gene: 5. Germline assignment: CDR1 MNHEY and CDR2 SVGAGI. The CDR3 DNA reads TGTGCCAGCAGTTACTGGCGGGGGGGGGATCAAGAGACCCAGTACTTC. Its translation is CASSYWRGGDQETQYF.

The rearrangement links TRBV4-1 to TRBJ2-2, with TRBD1 identical over 7 bases. Germline lookup yields CDR1 MGHRA and CDR2 YSYEKL. V was pared by 1 base and J by 7 bases, with 6 bases of the junction left unmatched. There are 15 residues in the CDR3. This CDR3 reads CASSQGQGVYGELFF. CDR3 DNA sequence: TGCGCCAGCAGCCAAGGACAGGGAGTTTACGGGGAGCTGTTTTTT.